This TCR beta chain was sequenced for a study of T cell clones after liver transplantation (dated by TCRdb to between 2018 and 2021). Study-wide context: The samples were obtained from ITN030ST, a randomized trial that attempted immunosuppression withdrawal within 2 years after liver transplantation. Donor-reactive T cell clones were identified by TCRbeta sequencing following a pre-transplant mixed lymphocyte reaction and were subsequently tracked in post-transplant blood. As an antigen-independent comparator for donor-reactive sequences, third party-reactive TCRbeta sequences were also identified from pre-transplant MLRs. Three of the eight recipients were HCV-positive; the others were transplanted for non-autoimmune, non-viral indications. Subjects received no induction therapy and standard immunosuppression until randomization at 12-24 months post-transplant. To count as tolerant, a recipient had to stay completely off immunosuppression for at least one year without liver enzymes climbing beyond twice the upper limit of normal. Blood samples were collected pre-transplant, pre-randomization before withdrawal, and post-randomization after either full withdrawal or failed withdrawal. Of the 8 liver transplant recipients making up the studied cohort, 3 were classified as tolerant and 5 as non-tolerant.

Summary of the overall study and its limitations: Once repertoire turnover was taken into account, donor-reactive detection showed a significant reduction for CD4 in 7 of 8 subjects and for CD8 in 8 of 8. In a couple of subjects, low numbers of available donor cells limited the measurable donor-reactive repertoire. Circulating donor-reactive CD4 TCRbeta sequences fell significantly post-transplant in most of the 8 subjects, irrespective of tolerance or HCV status. Conclusions were preliminary, limited by small, heterogeneous patient numbers and non-standardized post-transplant time points. Donor-reactive sequences declined more than third party-reactive ones, suggesting partial antigen-specific deletion unrelated to withdrawal success. Since no allograft tissue specimens were available, donor-reactive T cells may have migrated into the graft instead of being deleted.

Frozen genomic DNA underwent high-throughput TCRbeta CDR3 sequencing by immunoSEQ, including PCR amplification, mapping, bias correction and internal controls. Turning to the authors' computational methods: Only productive rearrangements were retained, and each unique TCRbeta sequence was defined by its CDR3 nucleotide sequence together with its V and J gene. For classification of a sequence as donor-reactive, at least 5-fold expansion in CFSE-low cells relative to unstimulated pre-transplant cells and a frequency of at least 0.01% were required. Minimum frequency thresholds were set for each subject based on the unstimulated sample with the lowest template count, ensuring at least 90% detection power. Jensen-Shannon divergence between the top 1000 TCRbeta sequences post-transplant and pre-transplant was used to measure repertoire turnover. Two-sided Fisher's exact tests were used to test for changes in the detection of donor-reactive sequences. Imported from immuneACCESS, the table was reduced by TCRdb to in-frame sequences with V and J called. These copies leave out some clones; in studies compared against another copy, an unresolved V gene accounts for under half, and the cause of the remainder is not known. That table furnishes V, J and clone size, whereas the DNA furnished D and trimming. Present in this sample are under 55,000 clones, about 90% of which were seen just once. The ten largest clones take up about an eighth of the sample.

Remarks on this clone: Its specific antigen is unknown. Qualities for individual bases were not recorded, and no much larger clone is one base off.

Counted from cysteine to phenylalanine, this CDR3 has 13 amino acids. Only CDR3 DNA is held: 39 bases, read in frame from base 1. The trim is 1 base for V and 0 bases for J, with a gap of 3 bases between the germline ends. CDR1 and CDR2 were assigned from the germline V gene as SGDLS and YYNGEE. Thawed unstimulated PBMCs were stained for CD3, CD4 and CD8 and FACS-sorted into CD3+CD4+ and CD3+CD8+ populations. Randomization to immunosuppression withdrawal applied to every one of the 8 studied subjects. The Qiagen DNeasy Blood and Tissue Kit was used for isolation of genomic DNA. The V gene is TRBV9 and the J gene is TRBJ2-3; the D gene cannot be resolved reliably. The TCR comes from a human patient who received a liver transplant. Some T cells present after a transplant may be cells of the graft donor. This sample comprised CD8+ T cells from blood, obtained 12 months after liver transplant. Here is the DNA: TGTGCCAGCAGCGTAATCAGCACAGATACGCAGTATTTT. Translated, it gives CASSVISTDTQYF.